This passage covers 6 T cell receptor beta chains from one sample sequenced in a study of CD8 T cells in ankylosing spondylitis. A single record per CDR3 protein comes from TCRdb applying MiXCR to the 5' RACE reads. This sample has about 44,000 distinct CDR3 sequences, with approximately 10% found just once. Specimen: blood, either unsorted or a sorted T cell fraction (not recorded which). The receptor set was obtained from a male donor with ankylosing spondylitis or in good health (not recorded which).

This clonotype has ten or more counts. The chain employs TRBV15 and TRBJ1-1; 7 bases match TRBD1. Looked up from germline, CDR1 is LNHNV and CDR2 is YYDKDF (reference sequence). With V trimmed by 2 bases and J by 4 bases, 7 bases remained unmatched. This CDR3 is 15 amino acids long. This chain's CDR3 is CATSRHGQEGTEAFF. CDR3 DNA sequence: TGTGCCACCAGCAGACACGGACAGGAAGGCACTGAAGCTTTCTTT. The complete variable domain, with remaining parts taken from reference TRBV15 and TRBJ1-1, reads DAMVIQNPRYQVTQFGKPVTLSCSQTLNHNVMYWYQQKSSQAPKLLFHYYDKDFNNEADTPDNFQSRRPNTSFCFLDIRSPGLGDTAMYLCATSRHGQEGTEAFFGQGTRLTVV.

The chain carries TRBV29-1 and TRBJ2-6, with D maybe TRBD1 (5 bases). V gave up 5 bases and J gave up 2 bases, with 7 bases separating them. Germline assignment: CDR1 SQVTM and CDR2 ANQGSEA. There are 13 residues in the CDR3. CDR3 sequence: CSVMTAGANVLTF. As DNA, the CDR3 is TGCAGCGTTATGACAGCTGGGGCCAACGTCCTGACTTTC.

In this sample, this clonotype turned up a few times. The chain is built from TRBV4-2 and TRBJ2-3; perhaps D is TRBD1 or TRBD2 (5 bases each). The germline V gene encodes CDR1 LGHNA and CDR2 YNFKEQ. Trimming shortened V by 7 bases and J by 6 bases, and 26 bases separated the two germline ends. The CDR3 extends over 17 amino acids. The CDR3 DNA reads as TGTGCCAGCACCCCCCCTCCTGCAGGGACGTTTCATGATACGCAGTATTTT. Its translation is CASTPPPAGTFHDTQYF.

The table lists this clonotype with many counts. The chain employs TRBV6-5 and TRBJ1-2, with D perhaps TRBD1 (5 bases). There are 13 residues in the CDR3. CDR1 is MNHEY and CDR2 is SVGAGI in the germline V gene. Trimming removed 2 bases from V and 11 bases from J, with 15 bases in between. CDR3 amino acids: CASSYRDGGIYTF. The CDR3 region has the DNA TGTGCCAGCAGTTACAGGGACGGAGGAATTTACACCTTC.

This clonotype was detected many times. The chain employs TRBV29-1 and TRBJ2-7, with TRBD2 matching over 8 bases. This CDR3 region has 13 residues. CDR1 is SQVTM and CDR2 is ANQGSEA in the germline V gene. V trimming: 5 bases; J trimming: 2 bases; junction bases outside the gene matches: 5. CDR3 DNA sequence: TGCAGCGTTTTTTCTAGCGGGCCCTACGAGCAGTACTTC. It translates to CSVFSSGPYEQYF.

There are many counts of this clonotype. This chain connects TRBV21-1 to TRBJ1-1; the DNA was not used to check the table's D call, TRBD1. TRBV21-1 is given as a pseudogene. This CDR3 comprises 14 residues. CDR3 sequence: CASNRGPGAGEAFF. The CDR3 nucleotides are TGTGCCAGCAACCGGGGGCCAGGGGCTGGTGAAGCTTTCTTT.